The TCR beta chain under discussion was sequenced for a study of persistence of HIV-infected CD4 T cells (dated by TCRdb to 2020 to 2022). In the study overall: Participants had been on suppressive ART for a median of about eight years. For the TCR cluster analysis across participants, about 8 participants were included for CMV and six or seven participants for Gag. The study isolated CMV- and HIV-1 Gag-responding CD4+ T cells from ART-treated individuals to examine antigen-driven clonal expansion of HIV-1-infected cells. The clonality of all cells in each sorted population was measured by TCRbeta sequencing, and the clonality of infected cells was measured by proviral sequencing. Peripheral blood samples of up to about 200 mL were collected at multiple time points, except for two participants, who underwent leukapheresis at a single time point. Anti-CD3/anti-CD28 stimulation activated a higher proportion of cells, with a lower memory fraction, than antigen stimulation. The paper as a whole reports these results and caveats: The study involved few individuals and tested only a limited range of antigens. Restriction of bulk TCR analyses to the rare CMV-responding cells that actually carried HIV-1 proviruses was not possible. Enrichment of degenerate expanded CDR3beta sequences was found in antigen-responding cells, suggesting convergent selection of CD4+ responses to CMV and Gag. Within the same sorted populations, TCR oligoclonality correlated with proviral oligoclonality. Significantly lower TCRbeta richness was observed in CMV- and Gag-responding cells than in anti-CD3/anti-CD28-responding cells, and higher oligoclonality was observed in CMV-responding cells than in CD3/CD28-stimulated and Gag-responding cells.

The CDR3 starts with the cysteine, ends with the phenylalanine, and has 14 residues. Only CDR3 DNA is held: 42 bases, read in frame from base 1. CDR1 and CDR2 were assigned from the germline V gene (reference sequence) as SGHKS and YYEKEE. V is cut by 2 bases and J by 3 bases, and the space between the germline ends is 9 bases. TCRbeta repertoires were sequenced from genomic DNA with the immunoSEQ hsTCRB assay version 4 in survey mode. For TCRbeta sequencing, genomic DNA was diluted to around 10 ng/uL, with up to 1 ug used per sample. As for the authors' bioinformatics: TCRbeta data analysis was done in ImmunoSeq Analyzer 3.0, and diversity was calculated on productive nucleotide rearrangements. Using the Immunarch R package, lower-bound TCR diversity was estimated with the improved Chao index and clonality was estimated with the Gini coefficient. Different nucleotide rearrangements encoding the same CDR3beta amino acid sequence were treated as distinct clonotypes. Differential abundance analysis identified TCRbeta sequences significantly enriched in antigen-responding cells relative to anti-CD3/anti-CD28-activated cells. GLIPH2 clustered TCRs by predicted peptide-MHC specificity, both within individual participants and across merged participant data sets. This is the immuneACCESS table as TCRdb keeps it, with only in-frame sequences that have V and J called. A part of the clones is gone; compared with another copy, unresolved V genes explain less than half, and the rest is unexplained. The DNA was the basis for D and trimming; V, J and clone size are from that table. The sample has more than 35,000 clones on record, approximately 88% of them singletons. 1.3% of the sample rests with the top ten.

The treatment or condition label for this specimen denotes: suppressive antiretroviral therapy. As a nonspecific positive control representing the CD4+ T cell repertoire, the cells were stimulated with anti-CD3/anti-CD28 magnetic beads. Responding CD4+ T cells were sorted on the basis of upregulation of both CD40 ligand and CD69. HIV-1-infected adults in whom suppressive ART had been started during chronic infection were enrolled as participants. For at least 4 years, participants had undetectable plasma HIV-1 RNA, below 50 copies/mL. To be included, a participant needed positive CMV serology and a CD4+ T cell count above 400 cells/uL. Before stimulation, PBMCs were isolated using density centrifugation and depleted of CD8+ T cells. Stimulation of CD8-depleted PBMCs was carried out for around 19 hours with anti-CD28/CD49d costimulation, CD40-blocking antibody and enfuvirtide, to prevent new infections. Sorting was done on either a Beckman Coulter MoFlo Legacy or an XDP sorter, and propidium iodide was used to exclude dead cells. The QIAamp DNA Mini Kit was used for genomic DNA extraction from samples above one million cells, and the Quick-DNA Microprep Kit was used otherwise.

As concerns this clone: Its antigen has not been determined. Base-call qualities are not available, and no considerably larger clone is one nucleotide away.

The rearrangement combines TRBV5-5 with TRBJ1-5; the D gene lacks a confident call. The receptor was isolated from an adult man with HIV who was CMV-seropositive. Specimen: CD4+ T cells sorted from PBMCs after approximately 19-hour stimulation, collected from a patient who received antiretroviral therapy. This specimen's cell subset or site label, per the study, means: CD40L+CD69+ CD4 T cells responding to anti-CD3/anti-CD28 beads, representing the overall repertoire. The DNA sequence reads TGTGCCAGCAGCTTTATGGGAATCAATCAGCCCCAGCATTTT. Translated, it gives CASSFMGINQPQHF.